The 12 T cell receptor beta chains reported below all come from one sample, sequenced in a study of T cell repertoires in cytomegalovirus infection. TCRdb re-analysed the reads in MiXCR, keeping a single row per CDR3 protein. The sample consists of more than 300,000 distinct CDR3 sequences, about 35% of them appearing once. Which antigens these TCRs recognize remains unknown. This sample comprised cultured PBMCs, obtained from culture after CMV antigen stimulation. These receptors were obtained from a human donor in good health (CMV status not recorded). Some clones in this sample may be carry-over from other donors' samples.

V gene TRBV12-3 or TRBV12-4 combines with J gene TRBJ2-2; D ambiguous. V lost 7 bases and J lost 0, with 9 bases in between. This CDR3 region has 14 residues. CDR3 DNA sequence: TGTGCCAGCAATTATAACGCGAACACCGGGGAGCTGTTTTTT. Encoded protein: CASNYNANTGELFF.

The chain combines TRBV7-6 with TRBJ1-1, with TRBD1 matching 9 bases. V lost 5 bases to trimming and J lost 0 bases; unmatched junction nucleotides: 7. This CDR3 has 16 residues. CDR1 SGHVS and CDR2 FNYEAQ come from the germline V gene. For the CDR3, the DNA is TGTGCCAGCAGCCAAGTCGGACAGGGGTTGAACACTGAAGCTTTCTTT. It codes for CASSQVGQGLNTEAFF.

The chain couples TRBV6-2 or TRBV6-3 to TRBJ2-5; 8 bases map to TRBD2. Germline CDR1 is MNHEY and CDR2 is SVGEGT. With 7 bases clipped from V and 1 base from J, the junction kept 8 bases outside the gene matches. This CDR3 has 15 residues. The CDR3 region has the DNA TGTGCCAGCACCTGGGGTAGCGGGATCCAAGAGACCCAGTACTTC. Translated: CASTWGSGIQETQYF.

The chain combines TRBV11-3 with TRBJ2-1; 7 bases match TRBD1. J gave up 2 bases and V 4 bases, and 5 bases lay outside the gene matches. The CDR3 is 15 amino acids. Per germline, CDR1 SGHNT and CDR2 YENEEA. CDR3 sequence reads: CASSSDRDPYNEQFF. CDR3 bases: TGTGCCAGCAGCTCCGACAGGGACCCCTACAATGAGCAGTTCTTC.

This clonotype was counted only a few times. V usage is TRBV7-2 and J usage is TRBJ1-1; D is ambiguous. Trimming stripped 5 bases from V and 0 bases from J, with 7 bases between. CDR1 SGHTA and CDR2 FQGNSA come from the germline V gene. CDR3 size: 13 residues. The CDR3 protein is CASSTSMNTEAFF. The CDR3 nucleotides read TGTGCCAGCAGCACGAGCATGAACACTGAAGCTTTCTTT.

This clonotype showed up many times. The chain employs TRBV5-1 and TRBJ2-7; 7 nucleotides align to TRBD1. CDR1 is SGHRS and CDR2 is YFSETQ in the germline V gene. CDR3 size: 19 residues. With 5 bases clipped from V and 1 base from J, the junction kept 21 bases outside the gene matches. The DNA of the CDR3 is TGCGCCAGCAGTTACTCTCCGGACAGGTTAGTGGGCAGTTCCTACGAGCAGTACGTC. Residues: CASSYSPDRLVGSSYEQYV.

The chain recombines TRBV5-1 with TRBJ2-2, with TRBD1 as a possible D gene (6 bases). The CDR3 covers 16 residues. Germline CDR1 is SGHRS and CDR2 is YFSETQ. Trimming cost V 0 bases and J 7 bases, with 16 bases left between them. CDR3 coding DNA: TGCGCCAGCAGCTTGGAGGGGGACCCCAGGGACGGGGAGCTGTTTTTT. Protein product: CASSLEGDPRDGELFF.

Here the CDR3 reads CASSIGLGTGYGYTF. CDR3 nucleotide sequence: TGTGCCAGTAGTATTGGCCTGGGGACCGGCTATGGCTACACCTTC. The J gene is TRBJ1-2, the V gene TRBV19; D is perhaps TRBD1 (5 bases). The CDR3 spans 15 residues. The germline V gene has CDR1 LNHDA and CDR2 SQIVND (reference sequence). The germline V and J ends were trimmed by 3 bases and 4 bases, with 15 bases remaining between them.

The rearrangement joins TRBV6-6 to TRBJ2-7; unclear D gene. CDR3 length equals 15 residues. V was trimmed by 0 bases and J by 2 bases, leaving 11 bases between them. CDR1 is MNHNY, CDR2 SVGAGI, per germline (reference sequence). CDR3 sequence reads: CASSYSRLTPYEQYF. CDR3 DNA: TGTGCCAGCAGTTACTCGAGGTTGACACCCTACGAGCAGTACTTC.

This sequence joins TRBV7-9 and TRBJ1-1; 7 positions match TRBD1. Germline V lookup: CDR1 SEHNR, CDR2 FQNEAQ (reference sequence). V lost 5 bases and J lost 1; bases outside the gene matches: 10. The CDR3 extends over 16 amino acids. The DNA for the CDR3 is TGTGCCAGCAGCCTAGGGCCGGACAGGCCGAACACTGAAGCTTTCTTT. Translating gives CASSLGPDRPNTEAFF.

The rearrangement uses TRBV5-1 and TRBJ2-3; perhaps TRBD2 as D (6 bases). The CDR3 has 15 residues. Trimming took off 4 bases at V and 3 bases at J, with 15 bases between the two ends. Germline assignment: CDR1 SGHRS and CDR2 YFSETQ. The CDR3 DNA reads TGCGCCAGCAGCCCGAGCGGCGGGAATACAGATACGCAGTATTTT. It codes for CASSPSGGNTDTQYF. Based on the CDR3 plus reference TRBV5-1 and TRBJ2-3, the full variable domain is KAGVTQTPRYLIKTRGQQVTLSCSPISGHRSVSWYQQTPGQGLQFLFEYFSETQRNKGNFPGRFSGRQFSNSRSEMNVSTLELGDSALYLCASSPSGGNTDTQYFGPGTRLTVL.

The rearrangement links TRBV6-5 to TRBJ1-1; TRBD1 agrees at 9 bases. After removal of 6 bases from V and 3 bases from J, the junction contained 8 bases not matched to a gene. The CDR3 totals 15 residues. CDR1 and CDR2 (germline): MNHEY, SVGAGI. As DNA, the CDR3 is TGTGCCAGCAGCTTGGACAGGGGCCGGGACACTGAAGCTTTCTTT. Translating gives CASSLDRGRDTEAFF.